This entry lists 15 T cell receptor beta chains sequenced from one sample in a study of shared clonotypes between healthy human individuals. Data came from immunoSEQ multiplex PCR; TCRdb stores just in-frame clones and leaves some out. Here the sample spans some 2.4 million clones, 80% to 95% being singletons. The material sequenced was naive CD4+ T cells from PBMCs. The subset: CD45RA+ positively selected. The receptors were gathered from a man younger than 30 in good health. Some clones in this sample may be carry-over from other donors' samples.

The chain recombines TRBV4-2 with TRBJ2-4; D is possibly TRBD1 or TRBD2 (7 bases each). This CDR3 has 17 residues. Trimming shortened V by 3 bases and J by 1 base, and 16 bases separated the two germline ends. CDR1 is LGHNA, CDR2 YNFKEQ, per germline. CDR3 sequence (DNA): TGTGCCAGCAGCCAGGCCCCAGGGGGGGCGGCCAAAAACATTCAGTACTTC. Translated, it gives CASSQAPGGAAKNIQYF.

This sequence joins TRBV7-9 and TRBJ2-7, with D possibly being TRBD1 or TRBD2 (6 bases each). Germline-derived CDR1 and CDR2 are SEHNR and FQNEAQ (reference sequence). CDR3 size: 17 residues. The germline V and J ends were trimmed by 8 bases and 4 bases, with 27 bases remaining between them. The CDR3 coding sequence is TGTGCCAGCGGGACCAACATGAGGGGGGAGCATCAATACGAGCAGTACTTC. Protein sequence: CASGTNMRGEHQYEQYF.

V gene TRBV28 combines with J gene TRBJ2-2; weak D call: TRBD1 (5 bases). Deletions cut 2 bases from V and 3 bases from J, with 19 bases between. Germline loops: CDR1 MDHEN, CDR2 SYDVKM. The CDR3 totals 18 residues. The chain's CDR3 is CASSLTDSRQGYTGELFF. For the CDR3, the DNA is TGTGCCAGCAGTTTAACTGACTCAAGGCAGGGATACACCGGGGAGCTGTTTTTT.

In nucleotides, the CDR3 is TGTGCCAGCAGCTGGGCCGGGACGGGAACCTACGAGCAGTACTTC. Translated, it gives CASSWAGTGTYEQYF. The chain is built from TRBV5-5 and TRBJ2-7; D assignment may be TRBD1 or TRBD2 (5 bases each). V was cut by 3 bases and J by 2 bases, with 15 bases left in between. CDR1 SGHKS and CDR2 YYEKEE come from the germline V gene (reference sequence). The CDR3 loop spans 15 amino acids.

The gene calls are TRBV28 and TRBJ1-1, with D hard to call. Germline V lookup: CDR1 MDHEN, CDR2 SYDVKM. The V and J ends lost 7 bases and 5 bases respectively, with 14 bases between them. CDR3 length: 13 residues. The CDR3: CASTQLGYTEAFF. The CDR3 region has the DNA TGTGCCAGCACCCAACTAGGGTATACTGAAGCTTTCTTT.

The chain's CDR3 is CATATGDTDTQYF. In DNA, the CDR3 is TGCGCCACGGCGACAGGAGACACAGATACGCAGTATTTT. This chain joins TRBV10-1 and TRBJ2-3, with D possibly TRBD1 on 6 matching bases. Germline CDR1 and CDR2: WNHNN and SYGVQD (reference sequence). The CDR3 has 13 residues. Trimming stripped 10 bases from V and 2 bases from J, with 13 bases between.

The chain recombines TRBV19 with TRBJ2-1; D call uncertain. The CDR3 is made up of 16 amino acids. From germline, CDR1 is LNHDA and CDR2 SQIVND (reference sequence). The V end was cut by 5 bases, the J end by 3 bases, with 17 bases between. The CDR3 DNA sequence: TGTGCCAGTAGTTCACCTACCAAATATCGCTACAATGAGCAGTTCTTC. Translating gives CASSSPTKYRYNEQFF. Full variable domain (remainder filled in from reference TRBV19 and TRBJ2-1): DGGITQSPKYLFRKEGQNVTLSCEQNLNHDAMYWYRQDPGQGLRLIYYSQIVNDFQKGDIAEGYSVSREKKESFPLTVTSAQKNPTAFYLCASSSPTKYRYNEQFFGPGTRLTVL.

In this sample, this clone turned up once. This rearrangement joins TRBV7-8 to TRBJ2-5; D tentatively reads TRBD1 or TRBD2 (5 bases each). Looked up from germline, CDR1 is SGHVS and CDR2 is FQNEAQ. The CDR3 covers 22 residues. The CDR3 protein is CASSEGPQQSRPGRAHQETQYF. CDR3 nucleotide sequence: TGTGCTTCGAGCGAGGGTCCCCAGCAGTCCCGCCCTGGCAGGGCCCACCAAGAGACCCAGTACTTC.

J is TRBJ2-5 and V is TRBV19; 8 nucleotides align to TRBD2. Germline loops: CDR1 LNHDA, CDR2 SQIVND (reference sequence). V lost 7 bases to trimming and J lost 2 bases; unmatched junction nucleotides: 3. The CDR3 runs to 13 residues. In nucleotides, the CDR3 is TGTGCCAGTACCGCTAGCGGGCAAGAGACCCAGTACTTC. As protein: CASTASGQETQYF.

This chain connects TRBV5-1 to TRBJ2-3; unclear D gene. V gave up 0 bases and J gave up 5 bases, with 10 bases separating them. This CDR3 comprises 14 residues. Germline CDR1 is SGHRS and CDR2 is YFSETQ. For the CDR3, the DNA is TGCGCCAGCAGCTTGGTGGCAGGAATAGATACGCAGTATTTT. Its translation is CASSLVAGIDTQYF.

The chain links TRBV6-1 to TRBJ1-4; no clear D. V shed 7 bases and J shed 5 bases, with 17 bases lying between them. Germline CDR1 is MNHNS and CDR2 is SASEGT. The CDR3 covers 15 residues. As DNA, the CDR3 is TGTGCCAGCAACCACGGAGATCCGGGGAATGAAAAACTGTTTTTT. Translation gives CASNHGDPGNEKLFF.

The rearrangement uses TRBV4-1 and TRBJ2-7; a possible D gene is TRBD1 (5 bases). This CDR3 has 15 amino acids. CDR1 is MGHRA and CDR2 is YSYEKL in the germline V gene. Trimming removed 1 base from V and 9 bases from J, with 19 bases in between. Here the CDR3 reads CASSQAWGQVLGQYF. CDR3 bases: TGCGCCAGCAGCCAAGCCTGGGGCCAAGTCCTCGGGCAGTACTTC.

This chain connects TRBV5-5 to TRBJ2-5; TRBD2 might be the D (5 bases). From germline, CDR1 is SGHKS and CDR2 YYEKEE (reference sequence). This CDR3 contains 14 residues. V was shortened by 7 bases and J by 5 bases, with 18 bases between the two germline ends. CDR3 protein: CASAEASTWETQYF. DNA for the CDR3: TGTGCCAGCGCGGAGGCCTCCACCTGGGAGACCCAGTACTTC.

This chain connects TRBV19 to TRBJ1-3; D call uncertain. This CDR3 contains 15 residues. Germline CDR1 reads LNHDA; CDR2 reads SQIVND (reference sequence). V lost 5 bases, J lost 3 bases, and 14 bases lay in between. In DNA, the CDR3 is TGTGCCAGTAGTCGGACGGCAAAGGATGGAAACACCATATATTTT. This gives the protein CASSRTAKDGNTIYF. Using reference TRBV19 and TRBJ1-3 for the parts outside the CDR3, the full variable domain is DGGITQSPKYLFRKEGQNVTLSCEQNLNHDAMYWYRQDPGQGLRLIYYSQIVNDFQKGDIAEGYSVSREKKESFPLTVTSAQKNPTAFYLCASSRTAKDGNTIYFGEGSWLTVV.

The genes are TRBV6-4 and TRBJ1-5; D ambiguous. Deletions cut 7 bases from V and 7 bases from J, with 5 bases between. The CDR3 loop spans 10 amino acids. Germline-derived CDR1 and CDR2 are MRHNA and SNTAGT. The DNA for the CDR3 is TGTGCCAGCATAGGCCAGCCCCAGCATTTT. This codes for CASIGQPQHF.